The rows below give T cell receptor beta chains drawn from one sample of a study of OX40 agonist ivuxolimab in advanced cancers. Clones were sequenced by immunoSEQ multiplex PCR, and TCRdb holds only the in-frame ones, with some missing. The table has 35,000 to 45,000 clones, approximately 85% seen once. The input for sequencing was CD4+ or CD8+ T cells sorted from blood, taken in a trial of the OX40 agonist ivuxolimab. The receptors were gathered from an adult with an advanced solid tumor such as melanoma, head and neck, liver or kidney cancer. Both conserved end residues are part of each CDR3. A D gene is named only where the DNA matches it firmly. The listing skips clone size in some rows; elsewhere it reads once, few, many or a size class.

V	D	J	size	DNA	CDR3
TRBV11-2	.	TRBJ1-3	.	TGTGCCAGCAGCTGGGGCAGAGGGGACACCATATATTTT	CASSWGRGDTIYF
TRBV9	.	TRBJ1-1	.	TGTGCCAGCAGAGGGGTCGAGGTGTGGGCTGAAGCTTTCTTT	CASRGVEVWAEAFF
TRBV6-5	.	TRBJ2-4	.	TGTGCCAGCAGTTACTCTAGGGCAGACATTCAGTACTTC	CASSYSRADIQYF
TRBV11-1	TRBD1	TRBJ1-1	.	TGTGCCAGCAGACAGGACAGGGTTAGCACTGAAGCTTTCTTT	CASRQDRVSTEAFF
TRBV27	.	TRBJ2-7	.	TGTGCCAGCAGTTTTACCGGGAACTCCTACGAGCAGTACTTC	CASSFTGNSYEQYF
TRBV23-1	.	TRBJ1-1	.	TGCGCCAGCAGTCAGTTGACAGGAAGGAACACTGAAGCTTTCTTT	CASSQLTGRNTEAFF
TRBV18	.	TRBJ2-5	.	TGTGCCAGCTCACCAGATTCGTCCTGGGGGGAGTACTTC	CASSPDSSWGEYF
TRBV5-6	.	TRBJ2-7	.	TGTGCCAGCAGCTTGGTCGTTGGTTTCGAGTACTTC	CASSLVVGFEYF
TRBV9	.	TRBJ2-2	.	TGTGCCAGCAGCGTGGACGGGATGGCCGGGGAGCTGTTTTTT	CASSVDGMAGELFF
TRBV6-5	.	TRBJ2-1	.	TGTGCCAGCAGTTACGCCGGAGTCAATGAGCAGTTCTTC	CASSYAGVNEQFF
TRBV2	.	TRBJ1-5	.	TGTGCCATAAAGACGGTTTTACAGCCCCAGCATTTT	CAIKTVLQPQHF
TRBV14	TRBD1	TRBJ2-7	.	TGTGCCAGCAGCCTGCGACAGGGGAGGTCTTACGAGCAGTACTTC	CASSLRQGRSYEQYF
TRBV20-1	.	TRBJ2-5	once	TGCAGTGTTGGGAACTATGAGACCCAGTACTTC	CSVGNYETQYF
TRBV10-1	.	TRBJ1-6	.	TGCGCCAGCAGTGTGGGTGATTATAATTCACCCCTCCACTTT	CASSVGDYNSPLHF
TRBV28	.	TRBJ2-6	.	TGTGCCAGCAGTTTAGGGGGGTCCGGGGCCAACGTCCTGACTTTC	CASSLGGSGANVLTF
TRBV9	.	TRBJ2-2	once	TGTGCCAGCAGCGTAGCCCTAGCTCCCACCGGGGAGCTGTTTTTT	CASSVALAPTGELFF
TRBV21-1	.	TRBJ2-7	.	TGTGCCAGCAGCAAAGGACATGCTTTTGAGCAGTACTTC	CASSKGHAFEQYF
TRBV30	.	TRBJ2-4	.	TGTGCCTGGAGGCAGAGCAGCATTCAGTACTTC	CAWRQSSIQYF
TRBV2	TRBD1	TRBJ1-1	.	TGTGCCAGCAGTTTTCGACAGGGTGAAGCTTTCTTT	CASSFRQGEAFF
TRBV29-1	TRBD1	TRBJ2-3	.	TGCAGCGTTCCGACAGGGGGCATATCAGATACGCAGTATTTT	CSVPTGGISDTQYF
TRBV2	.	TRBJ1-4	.	TGTGCCAGCAGGCGGACAGACTTTCCGCCGACTAATGAAAAACTGTTTTTT	CASRRTDFPPTNEKLFF
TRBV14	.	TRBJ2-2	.	TGTGCCAGCAGCCAAGCCCTGTACACCGGGGAGCTGTTTTTT	CASSQALYTGELFF
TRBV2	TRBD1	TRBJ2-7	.	TGTGCCAGCATGGACAGGGGCTACGAGCAGTACTTC	CASMDRGYEQYF
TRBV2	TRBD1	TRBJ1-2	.	TGTGCCAGCAGTGACAGGGGGCGCGACGGCTACACCTTC	CASSDRGRDGYTF
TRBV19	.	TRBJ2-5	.	TGTGCCAGTAGTATATCGGGTTTCGGGGAGGTTGAGACCCAGTACTTC	CASSISGFGEVETQYF
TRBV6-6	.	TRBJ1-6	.	TGTGCCAGCAGTGGAACGGTCGGGGGATCACCCCTCCACTTT	CASSGTVGGSPLHF
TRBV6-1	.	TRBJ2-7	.	TGTGCCAGCAGTGACCCGGGAAGGGTTAGCTACGAGCAGTACTTC	CASSDPGRVSYEQYF
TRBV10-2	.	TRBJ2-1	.	TGCGCCAGCAGCCGGGGGTACAATGAGCAGTTCTTC	CASSRGYNEQFF
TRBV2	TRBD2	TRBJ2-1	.	TGTGCCAGCAGACCACACGGACTAGACAATGAGCAGTTCTTC	CASRPHGLDNEQFF
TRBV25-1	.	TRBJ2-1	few	TGTGCCAGCAGTTTTACTGCAGGGAAGCAGTTCTTC	CASSFTAGKQFF
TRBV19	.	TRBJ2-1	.	TGTGCCAGCCAACAGGGTGAGCAGTTCTTC	CASQQGEQFF
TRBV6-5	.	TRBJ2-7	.	TGTGCCAGCAGATTAACTAGGTCCTACGAGCAGTACTTC	CASRLTRSYEQYF
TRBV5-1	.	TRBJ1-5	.	TGCGCCAGCAGCTTGGAGTTTGGACGCAATCAGCCCCAGCATTTT	CASSLEFGRNQPQHF
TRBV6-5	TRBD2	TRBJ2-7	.	TGTGCCAGCAGATGGACTAGCGGGACCTACGAGCAGTACTTC	CASRWTSGTYEQYF
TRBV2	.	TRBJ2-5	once	TGTGCCAGCAGTGTGGGGGTCTTCCAAGAGACCCAGTACTTC	CASSVGVFQETQYF
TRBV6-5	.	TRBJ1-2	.	TGTGCCAGCAGTTCCCCACTTAACTATGGCTACACCTTC	CASSSPLNYGYTF
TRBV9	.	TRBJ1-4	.	TGTGCCAGCAGCGACGACAGGACTAATGAAAAACTGTTTTTT	CASSDDRTNEKLFF
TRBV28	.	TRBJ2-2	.	TGTGCCAGCAGTTCCCCGGGGCAGGGGGGCACCGGGGAGCTGTTTTTT	CASSSPGQGGTGELFF
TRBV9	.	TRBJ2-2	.	TGTGCCAGCAGCGTAGGAATCGGGGAGCTGTTTTTT	CASSVGIGELFF
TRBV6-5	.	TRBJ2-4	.	TGTGCCAGCGGTACGGGGATGGGAAACATTCAGTACTTC	CASGTGMGNIQYF
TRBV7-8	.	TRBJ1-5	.	TGTGCCAGCAGTAGGGTTAGCAATCAGCCCCAGCATTTT	CASSRVSNQPQHF
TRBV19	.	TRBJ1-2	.	TGTGCCAGTAGTAATAACTATGGCTACACCTTC	CASSNNYGYTF
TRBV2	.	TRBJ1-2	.	TGTGCCAGCAGTGAAAGGAGACAGGAGACTTATGGCTACACCTTC	CASSERRQETYGYTF
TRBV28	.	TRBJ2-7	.	TGTGCCAGCAAGGTAGAGGCCTCTAGGGGACTGTACTTC	CASKVEASRGLYF
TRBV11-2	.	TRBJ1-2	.	TGTGCCAGCAACCTACGCGCCGGAGCCGGCTACACCTTC	CASNLRAGAGYTF
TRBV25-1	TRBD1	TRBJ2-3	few	TGTGCCAGCAGCCCACAGGGGTTGGGCGGAGAGAATACGCAGTATTTT	CASSPQGLGGENTQYF
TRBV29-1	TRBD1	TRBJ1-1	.	TGCAGCGCTGGCGGGACAGGGGTGGCGGAAGCTTTCTTT	CSAGGTGVAEAFF
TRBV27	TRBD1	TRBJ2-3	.	TGTGCCAGCACCCGGACAGGGGGAGGCACAGATACGCAGTATTTT	CASTRTGGGTDTQYF
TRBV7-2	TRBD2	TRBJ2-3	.	TGTGCCAGCAGCTCTTTTGCCGGGACTAGCAGAGCAGATACGCAGTATTTT	CASSSFAGTSRADTQYF
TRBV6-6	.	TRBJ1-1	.	TGTGCCAGCAGCCTCTCGGGGGAGCTCAGCCCTGAAGCTTTCTTT	CASSLSGELSPEAFF
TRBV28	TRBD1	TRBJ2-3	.	TGTGCCAGCAGTTCCCGGACAGGGTACACAGATACGCAGTATTTT	CASSSRTGYTDTQYF
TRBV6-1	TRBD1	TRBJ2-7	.	TGTGCCAGCAGTGTTGAGGACAGGGGGTTGTACGAGCAGTACTTC	CASSVEDRGLYEQYF
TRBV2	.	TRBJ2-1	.	TGTGCCAGCAGTGAAATGGCAGGCCACAAACTCAACAATGAGCAGTTCTTC	CASSEMAGHKLNNEQFF
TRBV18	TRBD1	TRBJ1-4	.	TGTGCCAGCTCACCCTACACAGGGGCGGTTAATGAAAAACTGTTTTTT	CASSPYTGAVNEKLFF
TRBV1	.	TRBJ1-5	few	TGCACCAGCAGCCAAGAGGGGCCGGGGGGTCAGCCCCAGCATTTT	CTSSQEGPGGQPQHF
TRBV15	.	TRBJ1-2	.	TGTGCCACCAGCAGAGATGCGACGGACGGCTACACCTTC	CATSRDATDGYTF
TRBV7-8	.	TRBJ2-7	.	TGTGCCAGCAGCCCATCCACCGGACATTCGACCTACGAGCAGTACTTC	CASSPSTGHSTYEQYF
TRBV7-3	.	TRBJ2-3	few	TGTGCCAGCAGCCTATCTCGGTCCGTTCCAGATACGCAGTATTTT	CASSLSRSVPDTQYF